Listed here are 23 T cell receptor beta chains from one sample, sequenced in a study of post-analysis software for immune sequencing data. General study points: The five TRBV segments detected at higher frequency in patients than in controls included TRBV5-6, TRBV5-1 and TRBV20-1.

No antigens are known for them. Each TCR beta cDNA library carried unique molecular identifiers. TCRdb independently ran MiXCR on the PCR reads; one entry per CDR3 protein. The table includes some 240,000 distinct CDR3 sequences, 36% detected once. The specimen sequenced was blood. The receptors here all came from a girl aged 5-17 years with multiple sclerosis.

This clonotype was found many times. The chain has TRBV7-9 and TRBJ2-6; D unclear. V lost 2 bases and J 1 base, leaving 9 bases between the germline ends. CDR1 SEHNR and CDR2 FQNEAQ come from the germline V gene (reference sequence). The CDR3 loop spans 16 amino acids. The DNA for the CDR3 is TGTGCCAGCAGCTTACGTGCAGGTTCTGGGGCCAACGTCCTGACTTTC. Protein: CASSLRAGSGANVLTF. Full variable domain (outside the CDR3, taken from reference TRBV7-9 and TRBJ2-6): DTGVSQNPRHKITKRGQNVTFRCDPISEHNRLYWYRQTLGQGPEFLTYFQNEAQLEKSRLLSDRFSAERPKGSFSTLEIQRTEQGDSAMYLCASSLRAGSGANVLTFGAGSRLTVL.

There are many counts of this clonotype. V and J are TRBV14 and TRBJ2-1; TRBD2 matches 8 bases. Germline V CDR1 and CDR2: SGHDN, FVKESK. This CDR3 comprises 19 residues. With 1 base clipped from V and 5 bases from J, the junction kept 16 bases outside the gene matches. The CDR3, as DNA: TGTGCCAGCAGCCAAGTAGGTGAAACCCAGCTACTAGCGGACAATGAGCAGTTCTTC. It is translated as CASSQVGETQLLADNEQFF.

This clonotype was seen repeatedly, ten times or more. V and J are TRBV7-2 and TRBJ2-5; possible D gene TRBD2, 6 bases. The CDR3 sequence is 16 residues long. The ends were cut back, 2 bases at V and 1 base at J, with 14 bases in the middle. Germline values: CDR1 SGHTA, CDR2 FQGNSA. The CDR3 sequence is CASSLSAGTVQETQYF. The CDR3 nucleotides read TGTGCCAGCAGCTTAAGCGCGGGGACTGTCCAAGAGACCCAGTACTTC.

The chain joins TRBV24-1 to TRBJ2-7; D is tentatively TRBD1 or TRBD2 (6 bases each). The CDR3 runs to 12 residues. Germline CDR1 is KGHDR and CDR2 is SFDVKD. V was pared by 1 base and J by 10 bases, with 10 bases between. This chain's CDR3 is CATSDLSGAQYF. CDR3 nucleotide sequence: TGTGCCACCAGTGATTTATCGGGGGCTCAGTACTTC.

This clonotype was counted at least ten times. The chain links TRBV4-1 to TRBJ1-5; D gene uncertain. The CDR3 loop spans 14 amino acids. The V end was cut by 4 bases, the J end by 4 bases, with 11 bases between. Germline assignment: CDR1 MGHRA and CDR2 YSYEKL. CDR3 DNA: TGCGCCAGCAGCCGAGAGGGAGGAAATCAGCCCCAGCATTTT. Its translation is CASSREGGNQPQHF.

This rearrangement joins TRBV6-2 or TRBV6-3 to TRBJ2-7, with D possibly called TRBD1 or TRBD2 (6 bases each). The last part of the DNA fits TRBJ2-5 better; the J call may be wrong. The CDR3 covers 12 residues. The germline V gene has CDR1 MNHEY and CDR2 SVGEGT. The DNA of the CDR3 is TGTGTCGTCGAGGGGGGCCACGAGACCCAGTACTTC. Translating gives CVVEGGHETQYF.

This clonotype was counted many times. The gene calls are TRBV15 and TRBJ2-1; 11 bases are shared with TRBD1. V lost 2 bases and J lost 6; bases outside the gene matches: 3. This CDR3 spans 15 amino acids. Germline V gives CDR1 LNHNV, CDR2 YYDKDF (reference sequence). CDR3 sequence reads: CATSRPGTGGNEQFF. DNA of the CDR3: TGTGCCACCAGCAGACCCGGGACAGGGGGCAATGAGCAGTTCTTC. Together with reference TRBV15 and TRBJ2-1, the CDR3 gives the full variable domain: DAMVIQNPRYQVTQFGKPVTLSCSQTLNHNVMYWYQQKSSQAPKLLFHYYDKDFNNEADTPDNFQSRRPNTSFCFLDIRSPGLGDTAMYLCATSRPGTGGNEQFFGPGTRLTVL.

This clonotype showed up many times. The chain has TRBV20-1 and TRBJ2-5; 13 bases agree with TRBD2. Germline assignment: CDR1 DFQATT and CDR2 SNEGSKA (reference sequence). Losses at the gene ends were 4 bases for V and 1 base for J; bases not matched to a gene: 3. This CDR3 has 15 residues. The CDR3 DNA follows: TGCAGTGCTACCGGGACTAGCGGGATCCAAGAGACCCAGTACTTC. Amino acids: CSATGTSGIQETQYF.

This clonotype has a count of ten or more. The CDR3 spells CASSPTRTGYTF. The CDR3 DNA reads as TGTGCCAGCAGTCCAACAAGGACTGGCTACACCTTC. V gene TRBV6-1 combines with J gene TRBJ1-2; the D is unclear. CDR3 length: 12 residues. The V gene's germline CDR1 is MNHNS and CDR2 SASEGT. Deletions cut 5 bases from V and 7 bases from J, with 11 bases between.

Points on this clonotype: This clone may be a read error of a much larger clone one base away. V is TRBV6-5 and J is TRBJ2-1; perhaps TRBD1 as D (6 bases). The germline V gene encodes CDR1 MNHEY and CDR2 SVGAGI. The CDR3 totals 12 residues. The CDR3 DNA is TGTGCCGGCAGTCGCACAGGGTATGAGCAGTTCTTC. Its protein is CAGSRTGYEQFF.

This clonotype was seen at least ten times. The chain is built from TRBV4-1 and TRBJ1-6, with TRBD1 matching over 10 bases. The CDR3 has 15 residues. J lost 8 bases, V lost 6 bases, and 7 bases had no gene match. The germline V gene encodes CDR1 MGHRA and CDR2 YSYEKL. As DNA, the CDR3 is TGCGCCAGCAGGAGCGAGGGACAGGGGTATTCACCCCTCCACTTT. Amino acids: CASRSEGQGYSPLHF.

This clonotype has a count of ten or more. V gene TRBV9 combines with J gene TRBJ2-1; TRBD1 is a possible D gene (6 bases). CDR3 length equals 12 residues. With 3 bases removed from V and 7 bases from J, the gap between germline ends came to 8 bases. Germline assignment: CDR1 SGDLS and CDR2 YYNGEE. The CDR3 reads CASSAQGNEQFF. For the CDR3, the DNA is TGTGCCAGCAGCGCCCAGGGGAATGAGCAGTTCTTC.

J is TRBJ1-5 and V is TRBV12-3 or TRBV12-4; D not certain. The V and J ends lost 2 bases and 7 bases respectively, with 15 bases between them. This CDR3 contains 15 residues. The CDR3 is CASSLQAGFGQPQHF. The CDR3 DNA is TGTGCCAGCAGTTTACAAGCGGGGTTCGGGCAGCCCCAGCATTTT.

This clonotype was seen just once. The chain carries TRBV29-1 and TRBJ1-2, with D maybe TRBD1 (5 bases). The CDR3 has 13 residues. Germline CDR1 reads SQVTM; CDR2 reads ANQGSEA. Trimming removed 4 bases at V and 4 bases at J, with 13 bases between. The CDR3 DNA reads as TGCAGCGTTGCCTCAGAGGGGACCTATGGCTACACCTTC. Its translation is CSVASEGTYGYTF. The entire variable domain, with the rest obtained from reference TRBV29-1 and TRBJ1-2, is as follows: SAVISQKPSRDICQRGTSLTIQCQVDSQVTMMFWYRQQPGQSLTLIATANQGSEATYESGFVIDKFPISRPNLTFSTLTVSNMSPEDSSIYLCSVASEGTYGYTFGSGTRLTVV.

As for this clonotype: This clone may be a read error of a much larger clone one base away. The rearrangement uses TRBV10-3 and TRBJ2-5; D possibly corresponds to TRBD2 (5 bases). The end of the DNA is better explained by TRBJ2-1, so the J call may be wrong. The CDR3 covers 12 residues. The germline CDR1 and CDR2 sequences are ENHRY and SYGVKD. CDR3 protein: CATAAAEETQFF. The CDR3 bases are TGTGCCACCGCAGCGGCTGAAGAGACCCAGTTCTTC.

Comments on this clonotype: This may stem from a read error, because a much larger clone lies one nucleotide away. CDR3 in DNA: TGCAGTGCTCCACCTGGCGCTAGCGGGAGAAGCACAGATACGCAGTATTTT. The encoded protein is CSAPPGASGRSTDTQYF. The rearrangement joins TRBV20-1 to TRBJ2-3; 10 bases are shared with TRBD2. The V segment lost 5 bases and the J segment 0 bases; nucleotides outside the gene matches: 11. The CDR3 has 17 amino acids. Germline V gene sequence: CDR1 DFQATT, CDR2 SNEGSKA (reference sequence).

The chain couples TRBV20-1 to TRBJ2-5; no firm D call. The DNA end is more similar to TRBJ2-7, so the J call may be wrong. This CDR3 has 14 amino acids. CDR1 and CDR2 from the germline V gene are DFQATT and SNEGSKA (reference sequence). CDR3 DNA sequence: TGCAGTGCTAGAGGCCCCAACCCTCCCTACGAGCAGTACTTC. Protein sequence: CSARGPNPPYEQYF.

The chain recombines TRBV29-1 with TRBJ2-7; tentative D call: TRBD2 (6 bases). The V and J ends lost 6 bases and 0 bases respectively, with 12 bases between them. CDR3 length: 13 amino acids. Germline V lookup: CDR1 SQVTM, CDR2 ANQGSEA. In DNA, the CDR3 is TGCAGCGTCAAAGGCGGGGACTCCTACGAGCAGTACTTC. This encodes CSVKGGDSYEQYF.

The chain couples TRBV3-1 to TRBJ1-2; TRBD1 aligns across 7 bases. This CDR3 has 14 residues. The V gene's germline CDR1 is LGHDT and CDR2 YNNKEL (reference sequence). V lost 3 bases, J lost 4 bases, and 5 bases stayed unmatched. The CDR3 region is CASSQRDSSYGYTF. CDR3 bases: TGTGCCAGCAGCCAGCGGGACAGCTCCTATGGCTACACCTTC.

This clonotype was seen at least ten times. V usage is TRBV3-1 and J usage is TRBJ2-7; D might be TRBD2 (5 bases). V lost 0 bases and J 5 bases, leaving 8 bases between the germline ends. Germline V gives CDR1 LGHDT, CDR2 YNNKEL (reference sequence). The CDR3 has 13 residues. The CDR3 sequence is CASSQDPGDEQYF. CDR3 bases: TGTGCCAGCAGCCAAGACCCCGGGGACGAGCAGTACTTC.

The rearrangement links TRBV6-4 to TRBJ2-1; D gene uncertain. Germline V gene data show CDR1 as MRHNA and CDR2 as SNTAGT. The CDR3 sequence is 14 residues long. V lost 3 bases, J lost 3 bases, and 9 bases lay in between. Here the CDR3 reads CASSERLDYNEQFF. CDR3 DNA: TGTGCCAGCAGTGAGAGGCTCGACTACAATGAGCAGTTCTTC.

The table lists this clonotype with a few counts. Being one base from a much bigger clone, this may be a read error. V and J are TRBV20-1 and TRBJ2-7; TRBD2 agrees at 8 bases. After removal of 6 bases from V and 7 bases from J, the junction contained 14 bases not matched to a gene. Germline values: CDR1 DFQATT, CDR2 SNEGSKA (reference sequence). CDR3 size: 14 residues. The CDR3 DNA reads as TGCAGTGCAAAGAGCGGGAGAACCTACAATGAGCAGTACTTC. Protein product: CSAKSGRTYNEQYF.

In this sample, this clonotype turned up many times. The chain has TRBV5-5 and TRBJ2-7; D is ambiguous. Trimming pared 0 bases from V and 1 base from J, leaving 11 bases between. The CDR3 is 15 amino acids. From germline, CDR1 is SGHKS and CDR2 YYEKEE (reference sequence). This CDR3 is CASSLASTASYEQYF. In nucleotides, the CDR3 is TGTGCCAGCAGCTTGGCCAGTACAGCTTCCTACGAGCAGTACTTC.